This TCR beta chain was recorded in a study of identical twins. TCRdb reprocessed the 5' RACE reads with MiXCR, giving one entry per CDR3 protein. Here the sample spans over 500,000 distinct CDR3 sequences, roughly a fifth being singletons. These same data were also listed under a study on T cells expressing NK-cell markers. That report notes: Repertoire data for TCR beta were derived from sorted T cells (CD3+CD56+NKG2C+, CD3+CD56+NKG2C- and CD3+CD56-NKG2C+). One of the eight sequenced donors was seronegative, whereas the other seven were HCMV-seropositive. Several of the experiments relied on an anti-gamma-delta TCR antibody so that only alpha-beta TCR T cells were sorted. Similarly, these clonotypes led the CD3+CD56-NKG2C+ fraction as well in a handful of donors.

Sequenced input: CD4+ T cells sorted from blood. The clonotype comes from a woman aged 18-29 years in good health.

CDR3 bases: TGCAGTGCGAAGGGGTCTGGGGAGACCCAGTACTTC. Translated, it gives CSAKGSGETQYF. The chain joins TRBV20-1 to TRBJ2-5, with TRBD1 as a possible D gene (5 bases). V dropped 6 bases and J dropped 5 bases, with 13 bases sitting between them. From germline, CDR1 is DFQATT and CDR2 SNEGSKA (reference sequence). The CDR3 has 12 residues.